The T cell receptor (beta chain) under discussion was sequenced for a study of blood T cell repertoires in COVID-19. Study at large: The samples span acute and convalescent COVID-19 from the United States, Italy and Spain. PBMCs, B-cell-depleted T cells, or T cells provided the cDNA or gDNA that made up the material.

The authors' processing: Amplified reference gene primers provided the basis for estimating nucleated cell counts. Clones were sequenced by immunoSEQ multiplex PCR, and TCRdb holds only the in-frame ones, with some missing. That table supplies the V and J calls and clone size; D and trimming were determined from the DNA. This table has tens of thousands of clones, roughly 90% appearing once. CDR1 MNHNY and CDR2 SVGAGI come from the germline V gene (reference sequence). Trimming pared 2 bases from V and 9 bases from J, leaving 16 bases between. This CDR3 region has 14 residues. A single count supports this clone.

The TCR was taken from a man between 65 and 85 years old with active or convalescent COVID-19. V gene TRBV6-6 combines with J gene TRBJ1-1; D is possibly TRBD1 (6 bases). The sequencing input was peripheral blood. CDR3 in DNA: TGTGCCAGCAGTTACGGGGGCGCGGTTGGGCAAGCTTTCTTT. Translating gives CASSYGGAVGQAFF.